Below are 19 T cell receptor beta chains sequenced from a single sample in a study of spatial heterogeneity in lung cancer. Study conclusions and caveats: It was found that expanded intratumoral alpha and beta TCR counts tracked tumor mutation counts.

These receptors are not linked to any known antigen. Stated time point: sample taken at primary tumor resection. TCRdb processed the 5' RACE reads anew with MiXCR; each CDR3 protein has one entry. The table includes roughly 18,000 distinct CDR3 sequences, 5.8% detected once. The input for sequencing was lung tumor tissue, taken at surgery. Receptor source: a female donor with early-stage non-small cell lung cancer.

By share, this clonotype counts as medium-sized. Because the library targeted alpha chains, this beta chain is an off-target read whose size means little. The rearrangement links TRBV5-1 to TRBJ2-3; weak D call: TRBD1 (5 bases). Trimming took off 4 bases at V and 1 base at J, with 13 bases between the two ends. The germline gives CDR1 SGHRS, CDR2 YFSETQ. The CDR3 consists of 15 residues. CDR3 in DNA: TGCGCCAGCAGCCTGGGGTGGGGCCGCACAGATACGCAGTATTTT. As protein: CASSLGWGRTDTQYF.

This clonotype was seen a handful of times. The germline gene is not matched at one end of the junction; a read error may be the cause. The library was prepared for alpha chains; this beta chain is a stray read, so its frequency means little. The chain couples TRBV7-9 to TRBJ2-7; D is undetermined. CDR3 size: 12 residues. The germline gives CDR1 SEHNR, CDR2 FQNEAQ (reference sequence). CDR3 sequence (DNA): TGTGCCAGCAGCTTAGATTTGTCATTCCCGAGCTTC. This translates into CASSLDLSFPSF. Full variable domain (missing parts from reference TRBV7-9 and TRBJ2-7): DTGVSQNPRHKITKRGQNVTFRCDPISEHNRLYWYRQTLGQGPEFLTYFQNEAQLEKSRLLSDRFSAERPKGSFSTLEIQRTEQGDSAMYLCASSLDLSFPSFGPGTRLTVT.

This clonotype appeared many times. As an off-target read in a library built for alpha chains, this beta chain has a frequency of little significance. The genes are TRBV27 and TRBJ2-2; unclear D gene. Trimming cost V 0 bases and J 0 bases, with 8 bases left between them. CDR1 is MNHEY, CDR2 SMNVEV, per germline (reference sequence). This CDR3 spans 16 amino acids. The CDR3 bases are TGTGCCAGCAGTTTATCTACCGGGTCGAACACCGGGGAGCTGTTTTTT. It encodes CASSLSTGSNTGELFF.

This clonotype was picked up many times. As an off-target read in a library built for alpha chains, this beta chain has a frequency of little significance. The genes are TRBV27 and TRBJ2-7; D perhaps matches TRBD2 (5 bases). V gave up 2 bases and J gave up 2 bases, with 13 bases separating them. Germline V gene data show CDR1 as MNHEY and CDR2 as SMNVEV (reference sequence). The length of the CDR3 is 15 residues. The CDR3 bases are TGTGCCAGCAGTTTAATGGCCGCACTAGCCTACGAGCAGTACTTC. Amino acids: CASSLMAALAYEQYF.

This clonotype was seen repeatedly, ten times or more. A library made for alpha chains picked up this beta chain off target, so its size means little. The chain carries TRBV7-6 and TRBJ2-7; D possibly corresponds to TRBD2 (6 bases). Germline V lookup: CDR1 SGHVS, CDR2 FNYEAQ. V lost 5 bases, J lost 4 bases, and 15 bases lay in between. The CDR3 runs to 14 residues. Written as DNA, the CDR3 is TGTGCCAGCAGCCACCGGGACTTAACTTACGAGCAGTACTTC. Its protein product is CASSHRDLTYEQYF.

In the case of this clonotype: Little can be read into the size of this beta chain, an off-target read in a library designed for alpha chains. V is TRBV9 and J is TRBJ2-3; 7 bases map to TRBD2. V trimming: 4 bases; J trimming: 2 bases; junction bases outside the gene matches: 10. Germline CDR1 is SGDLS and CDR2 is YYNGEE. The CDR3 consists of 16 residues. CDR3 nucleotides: TGTGCCAGCAGCCCCCACGGCGGGAGCCACACAGATACGCAGTATTTT. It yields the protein CASSPHGGSHTDTQYF.

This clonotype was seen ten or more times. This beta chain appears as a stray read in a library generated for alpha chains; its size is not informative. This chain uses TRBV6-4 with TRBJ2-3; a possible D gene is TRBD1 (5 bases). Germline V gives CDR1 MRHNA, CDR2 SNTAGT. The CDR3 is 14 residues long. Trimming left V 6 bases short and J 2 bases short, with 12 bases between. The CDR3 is CASSPGQDTDTQYF. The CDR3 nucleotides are TGTGCCAGCAGCCCTGGACAAGACACAGATACGCAGTATTTT.

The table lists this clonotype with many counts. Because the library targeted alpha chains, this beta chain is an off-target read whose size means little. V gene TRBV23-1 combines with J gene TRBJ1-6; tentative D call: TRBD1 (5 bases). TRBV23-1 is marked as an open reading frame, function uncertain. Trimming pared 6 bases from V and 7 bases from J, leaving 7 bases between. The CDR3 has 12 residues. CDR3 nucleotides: TGCGCCAGCAGAAAGGGGAATTCACCCCTCCACTTT. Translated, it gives CASRKGNSPLHF.

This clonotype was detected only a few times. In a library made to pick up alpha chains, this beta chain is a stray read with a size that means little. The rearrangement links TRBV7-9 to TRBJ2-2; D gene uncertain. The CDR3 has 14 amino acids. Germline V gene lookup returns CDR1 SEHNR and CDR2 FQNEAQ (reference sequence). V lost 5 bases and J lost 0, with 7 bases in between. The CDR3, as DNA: TGTGCCAGCAGCAACCTAGCGAACACCGGGGAGCTGTTTTTT. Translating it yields CASSNLANTGELFF.

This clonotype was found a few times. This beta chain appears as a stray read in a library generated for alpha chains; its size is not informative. CDR3 protein: CASSQGRGTEAFF. CDR3 nucleotides: TGTGCCAGCAGCCAAGGAAGGGGCACTGAAGCTTTCTTT. The gene calls are TRBV4-2 and TRBJ1-1; a weak D match, TRBD1 (5 bases). The CDR3 is 13 residues long. Per the germline V gene, CDR1 is LGHNA and CDR2 is YNFKEQ. The V end was cut by 1 base, the J end by 4 bases, with 7 bases between.

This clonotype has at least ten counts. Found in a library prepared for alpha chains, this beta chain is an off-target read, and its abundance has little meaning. The CDR3 reads CASSPGQVQETQYF. The DNA of the CDR3 is TGTGCCAGTAGTCCGGGACAGGTCCAAGAGACCCAGTACTTC. This sequence joins TRBV19 and TRBJ2-5; TRBD1 agrees at 8 bases. The V segment lost 5 bases and the J segment 1 base; nucleotides outside the gene matches: 3. Germline V gene data show CDR1 as LNHDA and CDR2 as SQIVND (reference sequence). The CDR3 extends over 14 amino acids.

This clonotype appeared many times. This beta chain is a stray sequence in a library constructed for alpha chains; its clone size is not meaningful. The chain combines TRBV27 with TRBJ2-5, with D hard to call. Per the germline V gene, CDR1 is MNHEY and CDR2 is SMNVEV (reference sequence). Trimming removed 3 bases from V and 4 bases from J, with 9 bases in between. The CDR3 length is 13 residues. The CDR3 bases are TGTGCCAGCAGTTTTGTTGTCGGAGAGACCCAGTACTTC. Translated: CASSFVVGETQYF.

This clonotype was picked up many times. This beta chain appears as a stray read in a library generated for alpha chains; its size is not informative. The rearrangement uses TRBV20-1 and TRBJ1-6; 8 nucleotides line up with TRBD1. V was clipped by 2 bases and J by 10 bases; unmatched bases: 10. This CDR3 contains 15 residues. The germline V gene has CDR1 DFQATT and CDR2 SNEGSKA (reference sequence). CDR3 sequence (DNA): TGCAGTGCTAGACCTCCAGGACAGGGACGATCACCCCTCCACTTT. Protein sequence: CSARPPGQGRSPLHF.

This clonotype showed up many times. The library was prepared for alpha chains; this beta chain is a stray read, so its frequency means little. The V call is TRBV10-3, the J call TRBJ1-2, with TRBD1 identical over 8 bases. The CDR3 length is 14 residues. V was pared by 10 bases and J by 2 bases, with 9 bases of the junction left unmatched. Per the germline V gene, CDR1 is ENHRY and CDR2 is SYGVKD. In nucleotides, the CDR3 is TGTGCCACGGCAGAACAGGGGGTCAACTATGGCTACACCTTC. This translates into CATAEQGVNYGYTF.

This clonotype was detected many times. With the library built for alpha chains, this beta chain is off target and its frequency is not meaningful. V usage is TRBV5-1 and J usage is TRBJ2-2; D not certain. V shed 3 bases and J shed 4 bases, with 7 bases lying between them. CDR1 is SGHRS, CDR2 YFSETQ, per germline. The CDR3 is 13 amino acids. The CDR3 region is CASSSTATGELFF. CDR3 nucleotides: TGCGCCAGCAGCTCTACTGCCACCGGGGAGCTGTTTTTT.

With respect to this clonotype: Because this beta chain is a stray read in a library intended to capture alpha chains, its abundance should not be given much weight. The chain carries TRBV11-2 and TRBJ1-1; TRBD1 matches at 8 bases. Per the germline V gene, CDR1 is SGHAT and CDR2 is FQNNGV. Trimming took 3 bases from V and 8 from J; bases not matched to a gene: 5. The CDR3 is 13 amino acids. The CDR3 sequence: CASSFGQGGEAFF. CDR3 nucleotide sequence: TGTGCCAGCAGCTTTGGACAGGGCGGGGAAGCTTTCTTT.

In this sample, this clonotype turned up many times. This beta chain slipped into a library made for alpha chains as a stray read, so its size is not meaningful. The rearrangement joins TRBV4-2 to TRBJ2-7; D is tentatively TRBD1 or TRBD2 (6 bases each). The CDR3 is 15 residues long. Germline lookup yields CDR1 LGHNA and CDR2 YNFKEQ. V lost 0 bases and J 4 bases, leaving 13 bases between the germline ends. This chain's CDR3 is CASSQELWGAYEQYF. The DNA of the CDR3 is TGTGCCAGCAGCCAAGAGTTATGGGGGGCTTACGAGCAGTACTTC.

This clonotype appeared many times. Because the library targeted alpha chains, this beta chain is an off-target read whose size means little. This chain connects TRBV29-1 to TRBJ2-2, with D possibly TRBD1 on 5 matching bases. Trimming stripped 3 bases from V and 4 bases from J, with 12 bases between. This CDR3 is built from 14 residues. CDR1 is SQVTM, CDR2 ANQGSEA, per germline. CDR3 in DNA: TGCAGCGTTGACCCAAATAGGGGCACCGGGGAGCTGTTTTTT. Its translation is CSVDPNRGTGELFF.

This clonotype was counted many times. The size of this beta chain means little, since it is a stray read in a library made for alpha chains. In DNA, the CDR3 is TGTGCCAGCAGAAGACAGGGGGAGAGGAAGACCCAGTACTTC. Its protein product is CASRRQGERKTQYF. The chain combines TRBV6-2 or TRBV6-3 with TRBJ2-5; 9 bases are shared with TRBD1. From germline, CDR1 is MNHEY and CDR2 SVGEGT. V trimming: 6 bases; J trimming: 6 bases; junction bases outside the gene matches: 8. The CDR3 is 14 residues long.